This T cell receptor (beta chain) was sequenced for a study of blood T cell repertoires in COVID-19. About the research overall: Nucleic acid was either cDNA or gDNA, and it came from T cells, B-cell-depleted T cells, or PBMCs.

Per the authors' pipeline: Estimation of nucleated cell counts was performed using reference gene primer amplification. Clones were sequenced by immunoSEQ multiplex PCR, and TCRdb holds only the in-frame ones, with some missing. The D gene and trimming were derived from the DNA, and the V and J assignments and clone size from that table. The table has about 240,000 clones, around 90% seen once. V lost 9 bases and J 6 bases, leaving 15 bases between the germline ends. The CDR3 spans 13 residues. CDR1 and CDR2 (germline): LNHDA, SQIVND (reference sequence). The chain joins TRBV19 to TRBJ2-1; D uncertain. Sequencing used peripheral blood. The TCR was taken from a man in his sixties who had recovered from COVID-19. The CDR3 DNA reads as TGTGCCAGCCACACGGTCCGGGTCAATGAGCAGTTCTTC. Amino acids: CASHTVRVNEQFF.